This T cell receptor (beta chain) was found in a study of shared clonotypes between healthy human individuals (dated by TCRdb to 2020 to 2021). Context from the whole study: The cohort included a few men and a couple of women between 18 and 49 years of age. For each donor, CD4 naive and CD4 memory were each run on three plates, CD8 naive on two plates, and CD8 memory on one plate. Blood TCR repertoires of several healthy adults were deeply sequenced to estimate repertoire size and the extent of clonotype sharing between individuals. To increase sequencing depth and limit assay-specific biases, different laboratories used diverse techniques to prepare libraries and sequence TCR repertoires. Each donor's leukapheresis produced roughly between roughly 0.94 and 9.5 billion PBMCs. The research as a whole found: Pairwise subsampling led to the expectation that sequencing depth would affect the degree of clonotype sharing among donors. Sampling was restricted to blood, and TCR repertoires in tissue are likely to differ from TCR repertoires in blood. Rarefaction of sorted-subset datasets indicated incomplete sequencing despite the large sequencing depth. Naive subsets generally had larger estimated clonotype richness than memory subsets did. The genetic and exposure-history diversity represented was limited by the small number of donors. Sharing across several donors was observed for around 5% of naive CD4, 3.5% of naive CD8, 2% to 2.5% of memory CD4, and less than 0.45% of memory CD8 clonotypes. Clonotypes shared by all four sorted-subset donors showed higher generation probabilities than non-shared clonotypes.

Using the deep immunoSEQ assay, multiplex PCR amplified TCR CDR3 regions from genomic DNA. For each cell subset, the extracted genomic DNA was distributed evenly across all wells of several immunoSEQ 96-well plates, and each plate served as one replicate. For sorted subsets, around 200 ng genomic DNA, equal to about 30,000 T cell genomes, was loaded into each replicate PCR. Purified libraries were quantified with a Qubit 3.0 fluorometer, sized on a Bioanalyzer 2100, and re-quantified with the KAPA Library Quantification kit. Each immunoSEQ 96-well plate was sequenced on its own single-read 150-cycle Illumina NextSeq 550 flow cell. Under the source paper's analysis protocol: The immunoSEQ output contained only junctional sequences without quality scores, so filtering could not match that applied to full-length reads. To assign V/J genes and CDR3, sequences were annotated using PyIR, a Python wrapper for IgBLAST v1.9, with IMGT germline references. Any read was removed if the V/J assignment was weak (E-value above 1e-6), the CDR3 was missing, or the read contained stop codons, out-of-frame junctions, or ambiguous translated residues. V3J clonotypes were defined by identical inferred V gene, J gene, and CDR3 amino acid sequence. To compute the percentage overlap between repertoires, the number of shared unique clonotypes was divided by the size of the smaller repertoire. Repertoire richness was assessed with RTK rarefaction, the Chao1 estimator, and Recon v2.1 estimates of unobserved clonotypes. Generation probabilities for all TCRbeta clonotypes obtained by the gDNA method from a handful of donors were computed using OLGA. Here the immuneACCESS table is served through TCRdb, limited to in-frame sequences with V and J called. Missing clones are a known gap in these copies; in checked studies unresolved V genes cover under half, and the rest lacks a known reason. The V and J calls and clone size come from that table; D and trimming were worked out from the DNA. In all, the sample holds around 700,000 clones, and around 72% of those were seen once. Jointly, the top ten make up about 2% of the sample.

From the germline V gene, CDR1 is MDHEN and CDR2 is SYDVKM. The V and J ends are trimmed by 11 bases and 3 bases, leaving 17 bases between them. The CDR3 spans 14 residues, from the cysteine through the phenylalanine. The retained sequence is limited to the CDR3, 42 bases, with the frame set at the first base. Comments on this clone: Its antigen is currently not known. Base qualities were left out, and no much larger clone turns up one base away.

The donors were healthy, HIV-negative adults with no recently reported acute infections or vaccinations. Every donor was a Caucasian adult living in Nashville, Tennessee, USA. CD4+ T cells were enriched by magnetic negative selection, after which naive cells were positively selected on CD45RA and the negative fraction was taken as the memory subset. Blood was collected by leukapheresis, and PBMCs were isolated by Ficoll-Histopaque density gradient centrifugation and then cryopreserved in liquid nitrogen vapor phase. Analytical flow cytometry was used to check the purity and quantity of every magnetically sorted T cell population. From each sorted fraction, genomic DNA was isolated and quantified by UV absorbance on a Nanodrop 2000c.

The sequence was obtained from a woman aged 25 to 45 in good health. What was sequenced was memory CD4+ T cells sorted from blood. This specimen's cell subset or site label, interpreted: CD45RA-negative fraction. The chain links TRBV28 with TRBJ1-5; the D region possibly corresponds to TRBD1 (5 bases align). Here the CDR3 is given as CASGGGVTNQPQHF. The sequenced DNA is TGTGCCTCGGGGGGAGGGGTCACCAATCAGCCCCAGCATTTT. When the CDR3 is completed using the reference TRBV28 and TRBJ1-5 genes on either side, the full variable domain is DVKVTQSSRYLVKRTGEKVFLECVQDMDHENMFWYRQDPGLGLRLIYFSYDVKMKEKGDIPEGYSVSREKKERFSLILESASTNQTSMYLCASGGGVTNQPQHFGDGTRLSIL.